Below, 26 T cell receptor beta chains from the same sample are listed, as sequenced in a study of control samples from healthy donors and cancer patients. Profiled with immunoSEQ multiplex PCR; TCRdb holds only in-frame clones, not every one. The top ten clones hold about 23% of a sample with tens of thousands of clones, more than 75% of them seen once. Sequenced input: PBMCs. Source of these receptors: a man aged 55 to 70 with colorectal cancer.

V is TRBV7-6 and J is TRBJ2-4; 8 bases match TRBD1. The CDR3 runs 12 residues. V dropped 5 bases and J dropped 9; count of bases not matched to a gene: 3. The germline V gene has CDR1 SGHVS and CDR2 FNYEAQ. The CDR3 loop reads CASSHTGGIQYF. Written as DNA, the CDR3 is TGTGCCAGCAGCCATACAGGGGGCATTCAGTACTTC.

The chain has TRBV30 and TRBJ1-5; D perhaps matches TRBD1 (6 bases). CDR3 size: 15 residues. The germline gives CDR1 GTSNPN, CDR2 SVGIG (reference sequence). The germline V and J ends were trimmed by 1 base and 0 bases, with 10 bases remaining between them. CDR3 sequence: CAWSGRGGSNQPQHF. CDR3 nucleotides: TGTGCCTGGAGTGGCAGGGGAGGTAGCAATCAGCCCCAGCATTTT.

CDR3 residues: CASSTSGRLAYYEQYV. The DNA for the CDR3 is TGTGCCAGCAGCACCTCCGGGCGACTAGCGTACTACGAGCAGTACGTC. The V and J genes are TRBV7-8 and TRBJ2-7; 8 nucleotides align to TRBD2. CDR1 and CDR2 from the germline V gene are SGHVS and FQNEAQ. The CDR3 consists of 16 residues. Trimming at V came to 5 bases and at J to 3 bases, leaving 12 bases not matched to a gene.

The chain joins TRBV5-4 to TRBJ2-7; no firm D call. Germline V gives CDR1 SGHNT, CDR2 YYREEE (reference sequence). The CDR3 has 13 residues. V lost 1 base and J 11 bases, leaving 16 bases between the germline ends. The CDR3 nucleotides are TGTGCCAGCAGCTTGAGTACGGCCCAGGAAGAGTACTTC. It codes for CASSLSTAQEEYF.

The rearrangement joins TRBV5-4 to TRBJ2-5; TRBD2 agrees at 13 bases. Trimming took 5 bases from V and 5 from J; bases not matched to a gene: 9. CDR3 size: 16 residues. The germline V gene has CDR1 SGHNT and CDR2 YYREEE (reference sequence). CDR3 loop: CASSYGTSGEVETQYF. The CDR3 coding sequence is TGTGCCAGCAGTTATGGGACTAGCGGGGAGGTGGAGACCCAGTACTTC.

This sequence joins TRBV30 and TRBJ2-7; D is perhaps TRBD1 (6 bases). Germline V gene sequence: CDR1 GTSNPN, CDR2 SVGIG (reference sequence). The V end was cut by 0 bases, the J end by 0 bases, with 12 bases between. This CDR3 comprises 15 residues. The CDR3 loop reads CAWSVQRGSSYEQYF. In nucleotides, the CDR3 is TGTGCCTGGAGTGTACAGAGGGGGAGCTCCTACGAGCAGTACTTC.

The genes are TRBV6-4 and TRBJ2-1; TRBD2 might be the D (6 bases). Between the trimmed V and J ends, which lost 2 bases and 4 bases, there was a span of 12 bases. Germline loops: CDR1 MRHNA, CDR2 SNTAGT. The length of the CDR3 is 15 residues. The CDR3 DNA sequence: TGTGCCAGCAGTGACGGGACTCACCCGTACAATGAGCAGTTCTTC. This gives the protein CASSDGTHPYNEQFF.

The rearrangement links TRBV2 to TRBJ2-7; tentatively, D is TRBD1 (7 bases). V lost 1 base to trimming and J lost 4 bases, with 11 bases between them. This CDR3 contains 14 residues. CDR1 is SNHLY, CDR2 FYNNEI, per germline. For the CDR3, the DNA is TGTGCCAGCAGTGAAGGGAGGGGGCCTTACGAGCAGTACTTC. Translating gives CASSEGRGPYEQYF.

The rearrangement joins TRBV19 to TRBJ1-1; D call uncertain. The ends were cut back, 3 bases at V and 10 bases at J, with 9 bases in the middle. Germline V gene sequence: CDR1 LNHDA, CDR2 SQIVND (reference sequence). The CDR3 runs to 11 residues. For the CDR3, the DNA is TGTGCCAGTAGTATTGGAATAGGAGCTTTCTTT. Its protein is CASSIGIGAFF.

V usage is TRBV7-9 and J usage is TRBJ1-1; D call uncertain. V lost 0 bases to trimming and J lost 8 bases, with 10 bases between them. CDR3 length equals 13 residues. CDR1 SEHNR and CDR2 FQNEAQ come from the germline V gene (reference sequence). The CDR3 sequence is CASSLARDSEAFF. DNA of the CDR3: TGTGCCAGCAGCTTAGCGCGGGATTCCGAAGCTTTCTTT.

The chain recombines TRBV6-1 with TRBJ2-1, with 13 bases that match TRBD2. V shed 2 bases, J shed 8 bases, and the junction held 3 bases outside the gene matches. This CDR3 comprises 15 residues. Germline V CDR1 and CDR2: MNHNS, SASEGT. The CDR3 region has the DNA TGTGCCAGCAGTGAAACTAGCGGGGGGGCGTATGAGCAGTTCTTC. Translating gives CASSETSGGAYEQFF.

Sample share makes this clone large. The chain combines TRBV7-9 with TRBJ2-2; D may be TRBD1 (5 bases). The germline V gene has CDR1 SEHNR and CDR2 FQNEAQ (reference sequence). V lost 1 base, J lost 5 bases, and 14 bases lay in between. The CDR3 has 16 residues. The CDR3 nucleotides are TGTGCCAGCAGCTTAGATCGTCCCCAGGGTACCGGGGAGCTGTTTTTT. Its protein is CASSLDRPQGTGELFF. The full variable domain, its missing parts supplied by reference TRBV7-9 and TRBJ2-2, is DTGVSQNPRHKITKRGQNVTFRCDPISEHNRLYWYRQTLGQGPEFLTYFQNEAQLEKSRLLSDRFSAERPKGSFSTLEIQRTEQGDSAMYLCASSLDRPQGTGELFFGEGSRLTVL.

V usage is TRBV10-1 and J usage is TRBJ2-3; D unclear. Germline loops: CDR1 WNHNN, CDR2 SYGVQD (reference sequence). V was pared by 8 bases and J by 9 bases, with 15 bases between. The CDR3 is 12 residues long. The CDR3 region has the DNA TGCGCCAGCGGGGATTCGGTTGAGACGCAGTATTTT. This translates into CASGDSVETQYF.

This clone was counted only a few times. The CDR3 sequence: CSVYRNLYGYTF. The CDR3 DNA reads TGCAGCGTTTATCGGAACCTCTATGGCTACACCTTC. The V gene is TRBV29-1, the J gene TRBJ1-2; D is ambiguous. Germline CDR1 is SQVTM and CDR2 is ANQGSEA. The ends were cut back, 5 bases at V and 4 bases at J, with 11 bases in the middle. The CDR3 has 12 amino acids.

The chain combines TRBV5-4 with TRBJ1-4; 7 bases match TRBD1. Germline V lookup: CDR1 SGHNT, CDR2 YYREEE (reference sequence). The CDR3 contains 13 residues. The V gene end was trimmed by 3 bases and the J gene end by 8 bases; junction bases not matched to a gene: 4. Here the CDR3 DNA reads TGTGCCAGCAGCTGGACAGGAGGAGAAAAACTGTTTTTT. Encoded protein: CASSWTGGEKLFF.

This chain joins TRBV3-1 (or the pseudogene TRBV3-2) and TRBJ1-4; maybe TRBD1 (5 bases). Deletions cut 4 bases from V and 1 base from J, with 13 bases between. The CDR3 has 16 amino acids. Germline V gives CDR1 LGHDT, CDR2 YNNKEL (reference sequence). The CDR3 nucleotides are TGTGCCAGCAGCCTACGGCCGGGGCAAACTAATGAAAAACTGTTTTTT. It codes for CASSLRPGQTNEKLFF.

The chain employs TRBV7-9 and TRBJ1-1; 7 bases are shared with TRBD1. Germline values: CDR1 SEHNR, CDR2 FQNEAQ (reference sequence). The CDR3 consists of 14 residues. The V and J ends lost 6 bases and 5 bases, in that order; junction bases with no gene match: 9. Here the CDR3 reads CASRETGVRTEAFF. DNA for the CDR3: TGTGCCAGCAGAGAAACAGGGGTTCGGACTGAAGCTTTCTTT.

The chain carries TRBV6-5 and TRBJ1-1, with D perhaps matching TRBD1 (5 bases). Per the germline V gene, CDR1 is MNHEY and CDR2 is SVGAGI. V shed 6 bases and J shed 1 base, with 12 bases lying between them. CDR3 length: 14 residues. The CDR3 nucleotides are TGTGCCAGCAGGACAGCACATGGGAACACTGAAGCTTTCTTT. Residues: CASRTAHGNTEAFF.

CDR3 nucleotides: TGTGCCAGCAGCTTGGGACTAGCGGGGAGCACAGATACGCAGTATTTT. It encodes CASSLGLAGSTDTQYF. The V call is TRBV5-4, the J call TRBJ2-3; 11 nucleotides match TRBD2. The CDR3 covers 16 residues. J lost 0 bases, V lost 0 bases, and 0 bases had no gene match. The germline V gene has CDR1 SGHNT and CDR2 YYREEE (reference sequence).

Only a few counts were recorded for this clone. This chain joins TRBV27 and TRBJ1-1, with D possibly TRBD1 on 6 matching bases. The CDR3 totals 18 residues. V was cut by 2 bases and J by 0 bases, with 19 bases left in between. Per the germline V gene, CDR1 is MNHEY and CDR2 is SMNVEV (reference sequence). The CDR3 DNA reads TGTGCCAGCAGTTTACGTGGAGGGGGACGGGTGATGAACACTGAAGCTTTCTTT. Translation gives CASSLRGGGRVMNTEAFF.

The gene calls are TRBV11-2 and TRBJ2-4; the D is unclear. The CDR3 is made up of 15 amino acids. Germline V gives CDR1 SGHAT, CDR2 FQNNGV. V shed 4 bases and J shed 1 base, with 11 bases lying between them. In nucleotides, the CDR3 is TGTGCCAGCAGCTCTCGGGCGGTGGCCAAAAACATTCAGTACTTC. It encodes CASSSRAVAKNIQYF.

This clone has only one observation. V is TRBV19 and J is TRBJ1-1; unclear D gene. The CDR3 runs to 14 residues. V lost 2 bases and J lost 7, with 14 bases in between. The germline V gene encodes CDR1 LNHDA and CDR2 SQIVND (reference sequence). CDR3 protein: CASSIRLKGHEAFF. CDR3 sequence (DNA): TGTGCCAGTAGTATACGTTTGAAAGGGCATGAAGCTTTCTTT.

The gene calls are TRBV6-2 or TRBV6-3 and TRBJ2-2, with TRBD2 identical over 13 bases. Germline assignment: CDR1 MNHEY and CDR2 SVGEGT. The CDR3 runs to 17 residues. The V gene end was trimmed by 6 bases and the J gene end by 0 bases; junction bases not matched to a gene: 4. The CDR3 loop is CASSRLAGGANTGELFF. In nucleotides, the CDR3 is TGTGCCAGCAGCCGACTAGCGGGGGGCGCGAACACCGGGGAGCTGTTTTTT.

This clone came up a few times. The rearrangement uses TRBV19 and TRBJ2-2; 8 bases agree with TRBD2. This CDR3 spans 17 amino acids. Trimming took 0 bases from V and 4 from J; bases not matched to a gene: 7. The germline gives CDR1 LNHDA, CDR2 SQIVND (reference sequence). Here the CDR3 DNA reads TGTGCCAGTAGTATAGAAGCCCGGGGGGGAGGCACCGGGGAGCTGTTTTTT. This encodes CASSIEARGGGTGELFF.

The rearrangement links TRBV2 to TRBJ2-6, with D tentatively TRBD1 (8 bases). The germline gives CDR1 SNHLY, CDR2 FYNNEI. CDR3 length equals 18 residues. The V end was cut by 8 bases, the J end by 0 bases, with 20 bases between. CDR3 sequence (DNA): TGTGCCAGCCCCAGGCGGGGGACAGGCAGCTCTGGGGCCAACGTCCTGACTTTC. Translating gives CASPRRGTGSSGANVLTF.

The V gene is TRBV7-2, the J gene TRBJ2-3; no firm D call. The germline gives CDR1 SGHTA, CDR2 FQGNSA. This CDR3 is built from 15 residues. Deletions cut 5 bases from V and 10 bases from J, with 22 bases between. The CDR3 loop reads CASSPGPNPPNAQYF. For the CDR3, the DNA is TGTGCCAGCAGCCCGGGCCCGAACCCACCTAATGCGCAGTATTTT.